The TCR beta chain under discussion was sequenced for a study of shared clonotypes between healthy human individuals. Produced via immunoSEQ multiplex PCR; TCRdb's table is partial and in-frame only. The table has about 600,000 clones, over 95% seen once; the top ten hold 0.11%. J gave up 6 bases and V 0 bases, and 7 bases lay outside the gene matches. The CDR3 is 16 amino acids. Germline loops: CDR1 SGDLS, CDR2 YYNGEE. CD8 cells classed as naive were CD45RO-negative and positively selected for CCR7, excluding terminally differentiated effector memory CD45RA+ cells. The material sequenced was naive CD8+ T cells sorted from blood. The TCR comes from a woman aged 25 to 39 in good health. The chain carries TRBV9 and TRBJ2-3, with 10 bases matching TRBD2. Here the CDR3 reads CASSVASGRAADTQYF. In DNA form, the CDR3 reads TGTGCCAGCAGCGTAGCCAGCGGGAGGGCCGCGGATACGCAGTATTTT.